This T cell receptor beta chain was captured in a study of T cell responses to AZD1222 COVID-19 vaccine. Study-level results: Baseline serology detected seropositivity in only 5 to 7 AZD1222 recipients. Most donors were white British, females outnumbered males, and clonal diversity was possibly underestimated. Unmutated variant regions are reportedly the target of nearly half of TCRs that are spike-specific.

The data were produced by immunoSEQ multiplex PCR, yet TCRdb's version contains in-frame clones alone and is incomplete. The sample lists 120,000 to 150,000 clones, 80% to 95% occurring once. Both about-4-week and about-12-week second-dose recipients were combined. About this clone itself: Its antigen is not identified.

The source is an adult who received the AZD1222 COVID-19 vaccine. The sequencing here drew on peripheral blood, taken 28 days after the second AZD1222 dose.

CDR3 sequence reads: CASGRSGELFF. CDR3 sequence (DNA): TGCGCCAGTGGGCGATCCGGGGAGCTGTTTTTT. The V and J genes are TRBV4-3 and TRBJ2-2; D ambiguous. This CDR3 spans 11 amino acids. Trimming left V 9 bases short and J 6 bases short, with 8 bases between. Germline CDR1 and CDR2: LGHNA and YSLEER.